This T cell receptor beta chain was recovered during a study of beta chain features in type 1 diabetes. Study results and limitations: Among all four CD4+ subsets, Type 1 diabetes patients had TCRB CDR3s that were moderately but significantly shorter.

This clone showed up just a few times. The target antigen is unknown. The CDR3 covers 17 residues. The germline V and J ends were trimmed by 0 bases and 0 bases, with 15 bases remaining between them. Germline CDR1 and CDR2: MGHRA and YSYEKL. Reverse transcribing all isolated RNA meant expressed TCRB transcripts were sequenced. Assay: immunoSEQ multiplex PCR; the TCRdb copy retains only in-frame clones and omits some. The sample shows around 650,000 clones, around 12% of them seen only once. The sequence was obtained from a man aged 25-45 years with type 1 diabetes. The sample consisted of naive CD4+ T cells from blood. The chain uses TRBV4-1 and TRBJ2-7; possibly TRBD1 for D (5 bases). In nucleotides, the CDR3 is TGCGCCAGCAGCCAAGATTTCCGGCAGGGAATCTCCTACGAGCAGTACTTC. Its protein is CASSQDFRQGISYEQYF.